These 19 T cell receptor beta chains were all obtained from the same sample, sequenced in a study of blood T cells in healthy people across ages. A sample-barcoded 5' primer and a J-beta primer mix were used in a second PCR of about 7 to 12 cycles. TCRdb fed the 5' RACE reads into MiXCR, producing one record per CDR3 protein. The data contain approximately 810,000 distinct CDR3 sequences, under 40% of them singletons. The sequenced sample consisted of blood. Every receptor here comes from a man aged 18 to 30 in good health.

The rearrangement joins TRBV13 to TRBJ2-3; the D call may be TRBD1 or TRBD2 (5 bases each). This CDR3 is 15 amino acids long. Looked up from germline, CDR1 is PRHDT and CDR2 is FYEKMQ (reference sequence). The DNA of the CDR3 is TGTGCGGTTTCAAGGCGGCAGGGAGAGATAGATACGCAGTATTTT. Translation gives CAVSRRQGEIDTQYF.

This chain connects TRBV28 to TRBJ2-5; D not resolved. The CDR3 length is 14 residues. Trimming removed 3 bases from V and 3 bases from J, with 11 bases in between. The germline V gene encodes CDR1 MDHEN and CDR2 SYDVKM. CDR3: CASSLFGEEETQYF. DNA for the CDR3: TGTGCCAGCAGTTTGTTCGGAGAAGAAGAGACCCAGTACTTC.

Only a few counts were recorded for this clonotype. The rearrangement joins TRBV4-3 to TRBJ2-1, with 9 bases that match TRBD2. Germline lookup yields CDR1 LGHNA and CDR2 YSLEER. The CDR3 spans 16 residues. With V trimmed by 1 base and J by 0 bases, 1 base remained unmatched. The CDR3 DNA reads TGCGCCAGCAGCCAAGCAGCGGGGGGCTCCTACAATGAGCAGTTCTTC. It specifies CASSQAAGGSYNEQFF.

The chain is built from TRBV5-6 and TRBJ1-5, with D possibly matching TRBD1 (6 bases). Per the germline V gene, CDR1 is SGHDT and CDR2 is YYEEEE. Between the trimmed V and J ends, which lost 2 bases and 6 bases, there was a span of 15 bases. CDR3 length equals 15 residues. CDR3 loop: CASSFGYRVGQPQHF. Here the CDR3 DNA reads TGTGCCAGCAGCTTTGGGTACAGGGTAGGTCAGCCCCAGCATTTT.

This clonotype was seen ten or more times. The V call is TRBV12-3 or TRBV12-4, the J call TRBJ1-5, with a weak D call TRBD1 (5 bases). V was cut by 4 bases and J by 8 bases, with 12 bases left in between. This CDR3 is built from 13 residues. The CDR3 region is CASSSSREEPQHF. The CDR3 nucleotides are TGTGCCAGCAGTTCGTCCAGGGAGGAGCCCCAGCATTTT.

This clonotype was picked up one time. This may stem from a read error, because a much larger clone lies one nucleotide away. V and J are TRBV12-3 or TRBV12-4 and TRBJ2-3, with 7 positions matching TRBD2. The CDR3 consists of 15 residues. Losses at the gene ends were 7 bases for V and 7 bases for J; bases not matched to a gene: 14. The CDR3 sequence: CASTSGAGELNTQYF. CDR3 nucleotides: TGTGCCAGCACCTCCGGGGCGGGGGAGCTGAATACGCAGTATTTT.

This clonotype was seen a handful of times. V and J are TRBV6-2 or TRBV6-3 and TRBJ2-1; D could derive from TRBD1 or TRBD2 (5 bases each). V lost 0 bases and J 1 base, leaving 10 bases between the germline ends. The CDR3 consists of 16 residues. Germline values: CDR1 MNHEY, CDR2 SVGEGT. CDR3: CASSYSGDRSYNEQFF. CDR3 DNA: TGTGCCAGCAGTTACTCGGGGGATCGTTCCTACAATGAGCAGTTCTTC.

CDR3 protein: CSATKPGQYSPLHF. CDR3 nucleotides: TGCAGTGCTACGAAACCGGGACAATATTCACCCCTCCACTTT. The chain uses TRBV20-1 and TRBJ1-6, with D maybe TRBD1 (6 bases). This CDR3 has 14 amino acids. V lost 4 bases to trimming and J lost 8 bases, with 15 bases between them. Germline-derived CDR1 and CDR2 are DFQATT and SNEGSKA (reference sequence).

This clonotype was detected a few times. The genes are TRBV7-9 and TRBJ2-1; 8 bases map to TRBD2. Near its end, the DNA agrees better with TRBJ2-7, so the J call may be wrong. The CDR3 is made up of 15 amino acids. Germline V gene data show CDR1 as SEHNR and CDR2 as FQNEAQ (reference sequence). CDR3 coding DNA: TGTGCCAGCCGATGGGGCGGGGGGATTTACAATGAGCAGTACTTC. Translation: CASRWGGGIYNEQYF.

This clonotype has at least ten counts. The V gene is TRBV5-5, the J gene TRBJ2-5; 8 bases agree with TRBD2. CDR3 length: 14 residues. Germline CDR1 is SGHKS and CDR2 is YYEKEE (reference sequence). Trimming at V came to 4 bases and at J to 0 bases, leaving 2 bases not matched to a gene. CDR3: CASSRGGYQETQYF. The DNA for the CDR3 is TGTGCCAGCAGCCGCGGGGGGTACCAAGAGACCCAGTACTTC. Using reference TRBV5-5 and TRBJ2-5 for the parts outside the CDR3, the full variable domain is DAGVTQSPTHLIKTRGQQVTLRCSPISGHKSVSWYQQVLGQGPQFIFQYYEKEERGRGNFPDRFSARQFPNYSSELNVNALLLGDSALYLCASSRGGYQETQYFGPGTRLLVL.

This clonotype was counted many times. This chain uses TRBV29-1 with TRBJ2-5; D perhaps matches TRBD2 (5 bases). In germline, CDR1 is SQVTM, CDR2 ANQGSEA. Trimming took 3 bases from V and 5 from J, leaving 13 bases between them. The CDR3 length is 13 residues. The CDR3 nucleotides are TGCAGCGTTGACCGGGATCGGAGGGAGACCCAGTACTTC. Protein product: CSVDRDRRETQYF.

This clonotype was seen many times. The rearrangement links TRBV4-1 to TRBJ1-2; D unresolved. The CDR3 is made up of 15 amino acids. V lost 0 bases to trimming and J lost 4 bases, with 12 bases between them. Looked up from germline, CDR1 is MGHRA and CDR2 is YSYEKL. CDR3 sequence (DNA): TGCGCCAGCAGCCAAGAGGGTGCGGCGATCTATGGCTACACCTTC. This sequence encodes CASSQEGAAIYGYTF.

For the CDR3, the DNA is TGTGCCAGCTCGTCACAGGGGGCGAAAGAGACCCAGTACTTC. It specifies CASSSQGAKETQYF. This chain uses TRBV2 with TRBJ2-7; 9 bases match TRBD1. The tail of the sequence fits TRBJ2-5 better, so the J call may be wrong. Germline V gene data show CDR1 as SNHLY and CDR2 as FYNNEI. The length of the CDR3 is 14 residues.

J is TRBJ2-7 and V is TRBV29-1, with TRBD2 as a possible D gene (5 bases). The V gene lost 5 bases and the J gene lost 7 bases, with 18 bases spanning the gap. The CDR3 runs to 13 residues. In germline, CDR1 is SQVTM, CDR2 ANQGSEA. CDR3 sequence (DNA): TGCAGCGTTCCTTCGGGATCCGGGGATGAGCAGTACTTC. Translation gives CSVPSGSGDEQYF.

The V gene is TRBV2, the J gene TRBJ2-3; possibly TRBD2 for D (6 bases). CDR1 SNHLY and CDR2 FYNNEI come from the germline V gene. Trimming pared 7 bases from V and 0 bases from J, leaving 11 bases between. This CDR3 spans 14 amino acids. This chain's CDR3 is CASTDYSSTDTQYF. The CDR3 bases are TGTGCCAGCACGGACTACTCCAGCACAGATACGCAGTATTTT.

The gene calls are TRBV20-1 and TRBJ1-5, with D perhaps TRBD1 (6 bases). CDR1 is DFQATT, CDR2 SNEGSKA, per germline (reference sequence). The germline V and J ends were trimmed by 0 bases and 8 bases, with 8 bases remaining between them. The CDR3 has 12 amino acids. The CDR3 DNA reads as TGCAGTGCTAGAGATAGGGGGAAGCCCCAGCATTTT. Its protein is CSARDRGKPQHF.

The chain links TRBV2 to TRBJ1-2; no clear D gene. Germline CDR1 is SNHLY and CDR2 is FYNNEI. V was cut by 3 bases and J by 4 bases, with 9 bases left in between. The CDR3 extends over 13 amino acids. CDR3 sequence (DNA): TGTGCCAGCAGTGATACGCAGGTCTATGGCTACACCTTC. It yields the protein CASSDTQVYGYTF.

Remarks on this clonotype: With a much larger clone just one base away, this may be a read error. The V gene is TRBV10-3, the J gene TRBJ2-1, with 11 bases that match TRBD2. The CDR3 has 16 amino acids. From germline, CDR1 is ENHRY and CDR2 SYGVKD. CDR3 region: CATSSTSGVSYNEQFF. As DNA, the CDR3 is TGTGCCACCAGTTCGACTAGCGGGGTCTCCTACAATGAGCAGTTCTTC.

The rearrangement uses TRBV12-3 or TRBV12-4 and TRBJ2-4; a possible D gene is TRBD2 (5 bases). The J call may be in error: the DNA end matches TRBJ2-5 better. The CDR3 runs 14 residues. CDR3 DNA sequence: TGTGCCAGCAGGGCGGGCACCTCCCAAGAGACCCAGTACTTC. Residues: CASRAGTSQETQYF.